These 22 T cell receptor beta chains were sequenced from one sample in a study of T cells in Graves' hyperthyroidism and ophthalmopathy. TCR beta CDR3 regions were amplified from RNA. HTBI primers were employed in a first-round RT-PCR of the TCR CDR3. TCRdb passed the multiplex PCR reads through MiXCR, listing each CDR3 protein once. Of fewer than 350,000 distinct CDR3 sequences in the sample, around 15% are singletons; the top ten hold about 33%. The source material was blood. Receptors originate from a woman aged 45 to 65 with Graves' hyperthyroidism that later progressed to Graves' ophthalmopathy.

This clonotype came up many times. The genes are TRBV11-3 and TRBJ1-5; unclear D gene. Trimming removed 0 bases at V and 7 bases at J, with 7 bases between. This CDR3 is built from 13 residues. Looked up from germline, CDR1 is SGHNT and CDR2 is YENEEA. The CDR3 is CASSLDLRQPQHF. CDR3 sequence (DNA): TGTGCCAGCAGCTTAGATCTGCGGCAGCCCCAGCATTTT.

This sequence joins TRBV9 and TRBJ2-3; 11 positions match TRBD2. Germline loops: CDR1 SGDLS, CDR2 YYNGEE. This CDR3 region has 16 residues. Trimming took 5 bases from V and 3 from J; bases not matched to a gene: 8. The CDR3 region is CASRTGTSGDTDTQYF. The CDR3 nucleotides read TGTGCCAGCAGAACCGGGACTAGCGGCGATACAGATACGCAGTATTTT.

V gene TRBV5-1 combines with J gene TRBJ2-5; the D gene could be TRBD1 or TRBD2 (6 bases each). The ends were cut back, 3 bases at V and 5 bases at J, with 14 bases in the middle. CDR3 length: 14 residues. CDR1 is SGHRS, CDR2 YFSETQ, per germline. The CDR3 region has the DNA TGCGCCAGCAGCTGGTCCCAGGGGAGGGAGACCCAGTACTTC. Amino acid sequence: CASSWSQGRETQYF.

This clonotype was observed at least ten times. The rearrangement links TRBV28 to TRBJ2-7, with D perhaps TRBD2 (6 bases). From germline, CDR1 is MDHEN and CDR2 SYDVKM. The V end was cut by 9 bases, the J end by 6 bases, with 12 bases between. The CDR3 runs to 11 residues. This CDR3 is CARVGTREQYF. CDR3 sequence (DNA): TGTGCCAGGGTGGGGACTCGCGAGCAGTACTTC.

This clonotype was found many times. V gene TRBV2 combines with J gene TRBJ2-1, with 8 bases fitting TRBD2. The CDR3 covers 13 residues. Germline trimming cut 7 bases from V and 7 bases from J; bases unmatched to any gene: 6. Germline V CDR1 and CDR2: SNHLY, FYNNEI. The CDR3 loop reads CASKAGASNEQFF. Written as DNA, the CDR3 is TGTGCCAGCAAAGCGGGAGCGTCAAATGAGCAGTTCTTC.

This clonotype was recorded at least ten times. The V and J genes are TRBV6-5 and TRBJ2-1, with a weak D call TRBD1 (5 bases). The CDR3 extends over 13 amino acids. The V and J ends lost 2 bases and 4 bases respectively, with 6 bases between them. The V gene's germline CDR1 is MNHEY and CDR2 SVGAGI. CDR3 amino acids: CASSYDRYNEQFF. The CDR3 DNA reads as TGTGCCAGCAGTTACGACAGATACAATGAGCAGTTCTTC.

This clonotype was seen at least ten times. The V and J genes are TRBV7-9 and TRBJ2-3, with TRBD2 identical over 13 bases. Germline CDR1 SEHNR, CDR2 FQNEAQ (reference sequence). V was clipped by 10 bases and J by 4 bases; unmatched bases: 14. The CDR3 is made up of 17 amino acids. The CDR3, as DNA: TGTGCCATCCGACCCGGGACTAGCGGGAAACGAGCAGATACGCAGTATTTT. Translated, it gives CAIRPGTSGKRADTQYF.

This chain uses TRBV9 with TRBJ1-1; tentative D call: TRBD1 (6 bases). The germline CDR1 and CDR2 sequences are SGDLS and YYNGEE. Trimming pared 0 bases from V and 0 bases from J, leaving 9 bases between. The CDR3 length is 15 residues. The CDR3 DNA reads as TGTGCCAGCAGCGTAGAGGCAGGGGTGAACACTGAAGCTTTCTTT. Translating it yields CASSVEAGVNTEAFF.

The rearrangement links TRBV20-1 to TRBJ1-6, with D perhaps matching TRBD1 (5 bases). The CDR3 runs to 13 residues. The germline V gene has CDR1 DFQATT and CDR2 SNEGSKA (reference sequence). CDR3: CSASRDAHPPLHF. CDR3 in DNA: TGCAGCGCCAGCAGGGACGCCCATCCACCCCTCCACTTT.

The chain has TRBV5-6 and TRBJ1-4; 12 bases fit TRBD1. The CDR3 loop spans 17 amino acids. Germline V CDR1 and CDR2: SGHDT, YYEEEE. V was pared by 1 base and J by 10 bases, with 11 bases of the junction left unmatched. The CDR3 loop reads CASSLPLRDRGHGKLFF. CDR3 bases: TGTGCCAGCAGCTTGCCCCTTCGGGACAGGGGGCATGGAAAACTGTTTTTT.

The chain joins TRBV7-9 to TRBJ2-7, with D possibly matching TRBD2 (6 bases). Trimming stripped 5 bases from V and 0 bases from J, with 11 bases between. CDR3 length equals 14 residues. The germline gives CDR1 SEHNR, CDR2 FQNEAQ (reference sequence). As DNA, the CDR3 is TGTGCCAGCAGCCACCTCGGGAGCTCCTACGAGCAGTACTTC. As protein: CASSHLGSSYEQYF.

There are many counts of this clonotype. The chain uses TRBV30 and TRBJ2-2; 8 bases line up with TRBD1. The CDR3 is made up of 16 amino acids. The J segment lost 6 bases and the V segment lost 0 bases, leaving 9 bases of the junction unmatched. The germline V gene has CDR1 GTSNPN and CDR2 SVGIG (reference sequence). The chain's CDR3 is CAWSVLLTGASGELFF. CDR3 DNA: TGTGCCTGGAGTGTACTCCTGACAGGGGCGTCCGGGGAGCTGTTTTTT.

The table lists this clonotype with a few counts. The chain has TRBV6-5 and TRBJ2-7; TRBD1 matches at 9 bases. The CDR3 length is 19 residues. V lost 0 bases and J lost 3; bases outside the gene matches: 15. Germline lookup yields CDR1 MNHEY and CDR2 SVGAGI. DNA for the CDR3: TGTGCCAGCAGTTACTCGATTAGGTCTCGGGACAGGGATTTCTACGAGCAGTACTTC. Protein product: CASSYSIRSRDRDFYEQYF.

The sample holds many counts of this clonotype. This rearrangement joins TRBV2 to TRBJ2-7, with TRBD1 identical over 8 bases. CDR3 length: 13 amino acids. The germline V gene has CDR1 SNHLY and CDR2 FYNNEI. V dropped 7 bases and J dropped 6; count of bases not matched to a gene: 8. CDR3 DNA: TGTGCCAGCATCTTTGGACAGGGCGGCGAGCAGTACTTC. Protein: CASIFGQGGEQYF.

This clonotype was observed many times. The rearrangement links TRBV7-3 to TRBJ2-3, with D possibly matching TRBD1 (6 bases). Trimming cost V 5 bases and J 3 bases, with 12 bases left between them. The germline V gene encodes CDR1 SGHTA and CDR2 FQGTGA. This CDR3 region has 14 residues. CDR3: CASSPTGRTDTQYF. CDR3 bases: TGTGCCAGCAGCCCTACAGGGAGAACAGATACGCAGTATTTT.

This rearrangement joins TRBV10-3 to TRBJ1-6, with no clear D. Trimming pared 7 bases from V and 6 bases from J, leaving 10 bases between. The CDR3 is 13 residues long. Germline CDR1 is ENHRY and CDR2 is SYGVKD. The CDR3 is CAIKGILNSPLHF. Here the CDR3 DNA reads TGTGCCATCAAGGGAATCCTTAATTCACCCCTCCACTTT.

The chain joins TRBV5-1 to TRBJ1-5, with a tentative D call TRBD1 (6 bases). This CDR3 comprises 14 residues. V was clipped by 4 bases and J by 7 bases, with 15 bases between them. Germline CDR1 reads SGHRS; CDR2 reads YFSETQ. CDR3 region: CASSTTGPHQPQHF. CDR3 coding DNA: TGCGCCAGCAGCACGACAGGCCCCCACCAGCCCCAGCATTTT.

This clonotype has a count of ten or more. The genes are TRBV10-3 and TRBJ1-1; possibly TRBD1 for D (5 bases). This CDR3 has 14 amino acids. CDR1 and CDR2 from the germline V gene are ENHRY and SYGVKD. Trimming stripped 4 bases from V and 2 bases from J, with 11 bases between. DNA of the CDR3: TGTGCCATCAGTGGGGCAGGGTCAAACACTGAAGCTTTCTTT. Protein product: CAISGAGSNTEAFF.

This clonotype was picked up a small number of times. V usage is TRBV6-1 and J usage is TRBJ1-4; 8 bases map to TRBD1. The V gene's germline CDR1 is MNHNS and CDR2 SASEGT. The CDR3 covers 14 residues. V lost 3 bases, J lost 9 bases, and 6 bases stayed unmatched. The DNA for the CDR3 is TGTGCCAGCAGTGAGACAGGGACAGGACAAAAACTGTTTTTT. This encodes CASSETGTGQKLFF.

In this sample, this clonotype turned up many times. This chain joins TRBV11-2 and TRBJ2-1; TRBD1 agrees at 9 bases. V lost 5 bases and J lost 0; bases outside the gene matches: 2. This CDR3 is built from 15 residues. The germline CDR1 and CDR2 sequences are SGHAT and FQNNGV. The CDR3 sequence is CASSGTGSSYNEQFF. For the CDR3, the DNA is TGTGCCAGCAGCGGGACAGGGAGCTCCTACAATGAGCAGTTCTTC. Combining the CDR3 with reference TRBV11-2 and TRBJ2-1 gives the whole variable domain EAGVAQSPRYKIIEKRQSVAFWCNPISGHATLYWYQQILGQGPKLLIQFQNNGVVDDSQLPKDRFSAERLKGVDSTLKIQPAKLEDSAVYLCASSGTGSSYNEQFFGPGTRLTVL.

This clonotype was found a few times. The rearrangement uses TRBV14 and TRBJ2-2, with a possible D match to TRBD1 (5 bases). The CDR3 is 16 residues long. The germline V and J ends were trimmed by 5 bases and 4 bases, with 17 bases remaining between them. The V gene's germline CDR1 is SGHDN and CDR2 FVKESK. In DNA, the CDR3 is TGTGCCAGCAGCTCCAAGGGGATTCATTTCACCGGGGAGCTGTTTTTT. Translating gives CASSSKGIHFTGELFF.

This clonotype showed up many times. The rearrangement uses TRBV6-1 and TRBJ2-2; D possibly corresponds to TRBD2 (5 bases). Looked up from germline, CDR1 is MNHNS and CDR2 is SASEGT. This CDR3 comprises 14 residues. Trimming left V 5 bases short and J 6 bases short, with 13 bases between. The CDR3 region is CASSPGIGPGELFF. The CDR3 region has the DNA TGTGCCAGCAGTCCCGGGATAGGCCCCGGGGAGCTGTTTTTT.